The present T cell receptor (beta chain) was sequenced within a study of T cell responses to AZD1222 COVID-19 vaccine. General observations from the study: In a largely white British group with more females than males, clonal diversity was possibly underestimated. CD4 TCRs associated with vaccination spanned spike, dominating at 160-218 and 743-854.

The CDR3 is 14 amino acids. J gave up 5 bases and V 5 bases, and 8 bases lay outside the gene matches. Germline V CDR1 and CDR2: MNHEY, SVGAGI. The method was immunoSEQ multiplex PCR; TCRdb's version includes in-frame clones alone and lacks a portion of them. Of some 170,000 clones in the sample, around nine tenths were seen once. With regard to this clone: Its target is unknown.

The sequencing here drew on peripheral blood, taken 28 days after the second AZD1222 dose. V usage is TRBV6-5 and J usage is TRBJ1-2; 7 bases line up with TRBD1. The sequence derives from an adult who received the AZD1222 COVID-19 vaccine. In DNA, the CDR3 is TGTGCCAGCAGTAACCGGGACAGCGTATATGGCTACACCTTC. Protein: CASSNRDSVYGYTF.